This section outlines one T cell receptor (beta chain) sequence together with its context. This CDR3 comprises 15 residues. Deletions cut 5 bases from V and 2 bases from J, with 16 bases between. In germline, CDR1 is SGHNT, CDR2 YYREEE (reference sequence). This record belongs to a study of blood T cells in healthy people across ages. The use of a sample-barcoded 5' primer and a J-beta primer mix characterized a second PCR of 7 to 11 cycles. TCRdb ran MiXCR on the 5' RACE reads and lists one entry per CDR3 protein. The profile shows some 760,000 distinct CDR3 sequences, roughly 25% of them singletons. These sequences were also reported in another study, on T cells of mothers and their children.

The chain links TRBV5-4 to TRBJ2-5, with D possibly matching TRBD1 (6 bases). Sequencing was performed on blood. This TCR derives from a boy aged 10-17 years in good health. The CDR3 bases are TGTGCCAGCAGTCCTCCGGGGACACAGCAAGAGACCCAGTACTTC. This encodes CASSPPGTQQETQYF.